This T cell receptor beta chain was captured in a study of blood T cell repertoires in COVID-19. Study at large: T cells, B-cell-depleted T cells, or PBMCs supplied cDNA or gDNA.

Profiling relied on immunoSEQ multiplex PCR, and the TCRdb table lists in-frame clones only, not all of them. The sample lists roughly 100,000 clones, approximately 85% occurring once. CDR3 size: 15 residues. Trimming left V 1 base short and J 6 bases short, with 13 bases between. CDR1 is LNHNV and CDR2 is YYDKDF in the germline V gene (reference sequence). The V and J genes are TRBV15 and TRBJ2-1; D is perhaps TRBD1 (6 bases). The source material was peripheral blood. This receptor was taken from a human donor in a cohort sampled during active COVID-19. The chain's CDR3 is CATSRALPQGNEQFF. CDR3 bases: TGTGCCACCAGCAGAGCCCTCCCACAGGGCAATGAGCAGTTCTTC.